These 21 T cell receptor beta chains came from one sample sequenced in a study of T cell responses to AZD1222 COVID-19 vaccine. Method: immunoSEQ multiplex PCR; TCRdb's copy keeps in-frame clones and lacks some. The sample lists 150,000 to 200,000 clones, about 92% seen once, with around 0.98% in the top ten. The sequencing used peripheral blood, collected 28 days after the second AZD1222 dose. The receptors derive from an adult who received the AZD1222 COVID-19 vaccine.

This chain's CDR3 is CASSLVSGSGGYTF. The CDR3 DNA sequence: TGTGCCAGCAGCTTAGTGTCAGGGAGTGGCGGCTACACCTTC. V usage is TRBV7-9 and J usage is TRBJ1-2; TRBD1 might be the D (5 bases). With 1 base removed from V and 8 bases from J, the gap between germline ends came to 14 bases. Germline CDR1 and CDR2: SEHNR and FQNEAQ (reference sequence). This CDR3 has 14 amino acids.

The chain is built from TRBV23-1 and TRBJ2-5, with 7 bases matching TRBD1. TRBV23-1 has ORF status, its function being uncertain. After removal of 3 bases from V and 5 bases from J, the junction contained 21 bases not matched to a gene. This CDR3 region has 19 residues. The CDR3 DNA sequence: TGCGCCAGCAGTCACGGTATCTACACCACCGGGCCCAGGGGGGAGACCCAGTACTTC. Translated, it gives CASSHGIYTTGPRGETQYF.

V and J are TRBV5-6 and TRBJ1-2; D is unresolved. The germline V gene has CDR1 SGHDT and CDR2 YYEEEE. V was trimmed by 4 bases and J by 4 bases, leaving 14 bases between them. The CDR3 has 14 amino acids. The CDR3 loop is CASSPTGRLYGYTF. The CDR3 DNA sequence: TGTGCCAGCAGCCCCACCGGGAGGCTCTATGGCTACACCTTC. Variable domain in full (rest from reference TRBV5-6 and TRBJ1-2): DAGVTQSPTHLIKTRGQQVTLRCSPKSGHDTVSWYQQALGQGPQFIFQYYEEEERQRGNFPDRFSGHQFPNYSSELNVNALLLGDSALYLCASSPTGRLYGYTFGSGTRLTVV.

V is TRBV6-5 and J is TRBJ2-2; a possible D gene is TRBD2 (6 bases). Germline values: CDR1 MNHEY, CDR2 SVGAGI. Trimming stripped 8 bases from V and 5 bases from J, with 18 bases between. The CDR3 loop spans 15 amino acids. CDR3 sequence: CASYDNGGSTGELFF. CDR3 bases: TGTGCCAGCTACGATAACGGGGGAAGTACCGGGGAGCTGTTTTTT.

A single count supports this clone. The CDR3 reads CASSLDLPLFYEQYF. DNA of the CDR3: TGCGCCAGCAGCTTGGACCTTCCACTTTTCTACGAGCAGTACTTC. This chain uses TRBV5-1 with TRBJ2-7; D uncertain. This CDR3 is built from 15 residues. The V and J ends lost 0 bases and 3 bases respectively, with 13 bases between them. The germline CDR1 and CDR2 sequences are SGHRS and YFSETQ.

The chain has TRBV7-2 and TRBJ2-1; D is unresolved. Trimming took 2 bases from V and 0 from J, leaving 11 bases between them. The length of the CDR3 is 16 residues. The V gene's germline CDR1 is SGHTA and CDR2 FQGNSA. CDR3 sequence: CASSLPGPSSYNEQFF. The CDR3 DNA follows: TGTGCCAGCAGCTTACCCGGGCCTAGCTCCTACAATGAGCAGTTCTTC.

The chain employs TRBV7-2 and TRBJ1-5; 8 nucleotides agree with TRBD1. Trimming removed 4 bases from V and 4 bases from J; junction bases left unmatched: 3. The CDR3 is 14 amino acids. Looked up from germline, CDR1 is SGHTA and CDR2 is FQGNSA. The DNA of the CDR3 is TGTGCCAGCAGCTCAAGGACAGGGAATCAGCCCCAGCATTTT. Translation: CASSSRTGNQPQHF.

V is TRBV2 and J is TRBJ1-1; TRBD1 matches at 7 bases. This CDR3 is 14 amino acids long. Trimming cost V 6 bases and J 5 bases; bases outside gene matches: 9. Germline CDR1 SNHLY, CDR2 FYNNEI. In DNA, the CDR3 is TGTGCCAGCAGCCCCCAGGGGGGTTCTACTGAAGCTTTCTTT. This translates into CASSPQGGSTEAFF.

V is TRBV6-1 and J is TRBJ1-2; 7 bases agree with TRBD1. From germline, CDR1 is MNHNS and CDR2 SASEGT. Trimming removed 1 base from V and 8 bases from J; junction bases left unmatched: 4. The CDR3 covers 13 residues. CDR3 coding DNA: TGTGCCAGCAGTGAAGGAGGGGGCTGGGGCTACACCTTC. Translation gives CASSEGGGWGYTF.

The V gene is TRBV28, the J gene TRBJ2-3, with 7 bases fitting TRBD2. The J segment lost 8 bases and the V segment lost 7 bases, leaving 9 bases of the junction unmatched. The CDR3 spans 13 residues. CDR1 is MDHEN and CDR2 is SYDVKM in the germline V gene. CDR3 in amino acids: CASIPSGGFTQYF. The CDR3 nucleotides read TGTGCCAGCATCCCCTCGGGGGGATTTACGCAGTATTTT.

The chain carries TRBV2 and TRBJ1-1; D unresolved. CDR1 is SNHLY, CDR2 FYNNEI, per germline. Trimming stripped 7 bases from V and 1 base from J, with 13 bases between. The CDR3 length is 14 residues. The CDR3 reads CASNLVGGNTEAFF. CDR3 bases: TGTGCCAGCAATCTAGTCGGTGGGAACACTGAAGCTTTCTTT.

The V gene is TRBV14, the J gene TRBJ2-6, with 12 bases identical to TRBD1. V gave up 6 bases and J gave up 2 bases; unmatched junction bases: 8. Germline CDR1 is SGHDN and CDR2 is FVKESK. This CDR3 region has 18 residues. Here the CDR3 reads CASRRTGTGGTGANVLTF. CDR3 DNA sequence: TGTGCCAGCAGACGAACCGGGACAGGGGGCACTGGGGCCAACGTCCTGACTTTC.

The chain has TRBV6-5 and TRBJ1-2, with TRBD1 identical over 7 bases. With 6 bases clipped from V and 1 base from J, the junction kept 8 bases outside the gene matches. Germline V gene sequence: CDR1 MNHEY, CDR2 SVGAGI. This CDR3 comprises 15 residues. CDR3 sequence: CASSAYWDSNYGYTF. Here the CDR3 DNA reads TGTGCCAGCAGCGCCTACTGGGACAGTAACTATGGCTACACCTTC.

This clone was observed once. The V gene is TRBV30, the J gene TRBJ1-6; 7 positions agree with TRBD1. Germline V lookup: CDR1 GTSNPN, CDR2 SVGIG (reference sequence). V dropped 3 bases and J dropped 8; count of bases not matched to a gene: 7. The CDR3 is made up of 14 amino acids. This chain's CDR3 is CAWSRQGTYSPLHF. CDR3 bases: TGTGCCTGGAGCCGACAGGGAACTTATTCACCCCTCCACTTT.

The rearrangement links TRBV10-3 to TRBJ1-1, with D unclear. CDR3 size: 13 residues. Trimming took 7 bases from V and 5 from J, leaving 14 bases between them. Germline V gene data show CDR1 as ENHRY and CDR2 as SYGVKD. In DNA, the CDR3 is TGTGCCATCAAAGACTCATGGAGTACTGAAGCTTTCTTT. The encoded protein is CAIKDSWSTEAFF.

The sample holds one count of this clone. This chain uses TRBV29-1 with TRBJ1-2; D remains unclear. The ends were cut back, 5 bases at V and 0 bases at J, with 10 bases in the middle. This CDR3 is built from 13 residues. Germline V gene data show CDR1 as SQVTM and CDR2 as ANQGSEA. The CDR3 loop reads CSVSLRANYGYTF. The CDR3, as DNA: TGCAGCGTTAGTCTTCGGGCTAACTATGGCTACACCTTC.

This rearrangement joins TRBV6-5 to TRBJ2-7; D gene unclear. V was shortened by 0 bases and J by 2 bases, with 11 bases between the two germline ends. The CDR3 length is 15 residues. CDR1 is MNHEY and CDR2 is SVGAGI in the germline V gene. CDR3 DNA: TGTGCCAGCAGTTACTCTCAGCCAGGTCCCTACGAGCAGTACTTC. It codes for CASSYSQPGPYEQYF.

The chain joins TRBV3-1 (or the pseudogene TRBV3-2) to TRBJ1-5; 9 nucleotides align to TRBD1. With 1 base clipped from V and 8 bases from J, the junction kept 6 bases outside the gene matches. Germline-derived CDR1 and CDR2 are LGHDT and YNNKEL (reference sequence). The CDR3 runs 15 residues. DNA of the CDR3: TGTGCCAGCAGCCAAGGGACAGGGGCCTTTGAGCCCCAGCATTTT. It yields the protein CASSQGTGAFEPQHF.

This clone appeared a single time. The gene calls are TRBV7-6 and TRBJ1-2; 7 nucleotides match TRBD1. The germline gives CDR1 SGHVS, CDR2 FNYEAQ. The CDR3 covers 13 residues. Trimming took 8 bases from V and 8 from J; bases not matched to a gene: 11. CDR3 sequence (DNA): TGTGCCAGCGCAAACGTAGGGGGCGCGGGCTACACCTTC. This sequence encodes CASANVGGAGYTF.

Only one count was recorded for this clone. The chain is built from TRBV6-2 or TRBV6-3 and TRBJ1-5, with a possible D match to TRBD1 (5 bases). With 0 bases removed from V and 5 bases from J, the gap between germline ends came to 8 bases. Germline-derived CDR1 and CDR2 are MNHEY and SVGEGT. CDR3 size: 14 residues. For the CDR3, the DNA is TGTGCCAGCAGTTACTCGGGGGGTCATCAGCCCCAGCATTTT. Residues: CASSYSGGHQPQHF.

The rearrangement links TRBV6-6 to TRBJ2-1; 7 bases are a match to TRBD1. The germline V gene encodes CDR1 MNHNY and CDR2 SVGAGI (reference sequence). With V trimmed by 6 bases and J by 6 bases, 5 bases remained unmatched. The CDR3 length is 13 residues. The CDR3 is CASSSGQANEQFF. CDR3 coding DNA: TGTGCCAGCAGCTCCGGACAGGCCAATGAGCAGTTCTTC.